The source of this TCR beta chain is a study of cytomegalovirus exposure and HLA in healthy donors. Germline values: CDR1 MNHEY, CDR2 SMNVEV (reference sequence). The CDR3 extends over 15 amino acids. It was with 60 Vbeta and 13 Jbeta primers that the PCR ran. Per the original data handling: In a later analysis, around 87 million unique TCR beta chains included roughly 11 million shared by two or more donors. The assay was immunoSEQ multiplex PCR, and TCRdb's table has in-frame clones only and misses some. V, J and clone size reflect that table, while D and trimming were determined from the DNA. The table has around 150,000 clones, 75% to 90% seen once. Regarding this clone: The antigen remains unidentified. A read error may account for a junction end that differs from germline.

Regarding the study as a whole: With further analysis later on, most CMV-associated TCR beta chains appeared HLA-restricted. Compared with the approximately 700-donor mean, an Asian-associated ancestry cluster reportedly had fewer N-insertions, according to a later analysis.

Material for sequencing was PBMCs. The source of this sequence is a human donor in good health. The J gene is TRBJ1-2, the V gene TRBV27; D possibly corresponds to TRBD1 (6 bases). The CDR3 nucleotides are TGTGCCAGCAGTTTAAGGGGGGGTTCACACTATGGCTACCCCTTC. Translated: CASSLRGGSHYGYPF.